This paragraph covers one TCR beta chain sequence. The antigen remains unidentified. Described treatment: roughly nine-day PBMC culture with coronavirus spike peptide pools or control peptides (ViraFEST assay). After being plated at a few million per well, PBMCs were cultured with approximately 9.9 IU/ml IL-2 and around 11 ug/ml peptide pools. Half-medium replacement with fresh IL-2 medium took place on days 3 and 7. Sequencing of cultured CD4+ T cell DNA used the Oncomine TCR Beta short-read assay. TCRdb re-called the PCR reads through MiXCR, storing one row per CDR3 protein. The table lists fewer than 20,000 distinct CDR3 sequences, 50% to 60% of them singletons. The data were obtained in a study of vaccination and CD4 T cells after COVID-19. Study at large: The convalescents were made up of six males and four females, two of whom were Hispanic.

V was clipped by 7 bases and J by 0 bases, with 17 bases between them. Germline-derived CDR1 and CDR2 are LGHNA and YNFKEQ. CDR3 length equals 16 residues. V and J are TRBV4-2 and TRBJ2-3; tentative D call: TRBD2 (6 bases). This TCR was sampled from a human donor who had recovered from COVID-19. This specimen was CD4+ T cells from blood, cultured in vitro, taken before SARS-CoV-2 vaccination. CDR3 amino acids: CASTPRGWRSTDTQYF. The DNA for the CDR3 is TGTGCCAGCACCCCGCGGGGATGGCGGAGCACAGATACGCAGTATTTT.